This entry is about one T cell receptor beta chain. Its antigen remains unknown. The data stem from a study of early stage breast cancer tumors. Study at large: Eight ER+/PR+/HER2- tumors were invasive ductal; a few were invasive lobular. Approximately 10-fold was the mean read coverage per sample. Findings and limits, study-wide: Tumors had about 2.6-fold higher T cell density than normal breast.

Each sample had two DNA replicates, roughly 0.48 ug blood or about 1.4 ug tissue. Data came from immunoSEQ multiplex PCR; TCRdb stores just in-frame clones and leaves some out. The sample has some 47,000 clones, approximately 80% seen once; the top ten hold roughly 1.4%. V was trimmed by 3 bases and J by 3 bases, leaving 17 bases between them. Germline assignment: CDR1 SGHRS and CDR2 YFSETQ. The length of the CDR3 is 16 residues. Material: blood. This TCR derives from a person aged 45-60 years with breast cancer. The rearrangement uses TRBV5-1 and TRBJ2-3; weak D call: TRBD1 (6 bases). The CDR3 nucleotides read TGCGCCAGCAGCTCAACAGGGCTGCCCGGTACAGATACGCAGTATTTT. Amino acid sequence: CASSSTGLPGTDTQYF.